Sequencing of this T cell receptor beta chain was carried out in a study of shared clonotypes between healthy human individuals. Unsorted PBMC replicate PCRs drew on about 0.3 ug DNA, representing some 32,000 T cell genomes. In the source study's methods: ImmunoSEQ supplied junction-only sequences lacking quality scores, so filtering was different. Method: immunoSEQ multiplex PCR; TCRdb's copy keeps in-frame clones and lacks some. Clonal size and the V and J genes are those of that table, whereas D and trimming came from the DNA. This table has about 490,000 clones, less than 80% appearing once. This CDR3 has 13 amino acids. Germline V gene data show CDR1 as ENHRY and CDR2 as SYGVKD. With 6 bases clipped from V and 5 bases from J, the junction kept 5 bases outside the gene matches.

The sample comprised PBMCs. The TCR originated in a woman in her forties in good health. Some clones in this sample may be carry-over from other donors' samples. The J gene is TRBJ2-5, the V gene TRBV10-3; TRBD2 matches 8 bases. CDR3 coding DNA: TGTGCCATCAGGGCCGGGAGGGAGGAGACCCAGTACTTC. It yields the protein CAIRAGREETQYF.